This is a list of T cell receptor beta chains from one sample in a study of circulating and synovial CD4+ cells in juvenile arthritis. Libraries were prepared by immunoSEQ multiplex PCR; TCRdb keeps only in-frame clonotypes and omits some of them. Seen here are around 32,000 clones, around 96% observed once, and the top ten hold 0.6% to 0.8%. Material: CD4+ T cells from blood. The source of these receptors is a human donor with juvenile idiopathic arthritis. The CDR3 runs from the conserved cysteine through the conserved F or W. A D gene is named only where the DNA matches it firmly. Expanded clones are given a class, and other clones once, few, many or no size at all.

CDR3 DNA: TGTGCCACATACAGGGAGACGCAGCATTTT; CDR3 protein: CATYRETQHF; V gene: TRBV6-1; D gene: .; clone size: .; J gene: TRBJ1-5
CDR3 DNA: TGTGCCAGCAGTTTCGGGAATAAAAACACCGGGGAGCTGTTTTTT; CDR3 protein: CASSFGNKNTGELFF; V gene: TRBV27; D gene: .; clone size: .; J gene: TRBJ2-2
CDR3 DNA: TGTGCCAGCAGTCCCGACAGGGCCTCCTACGAGCAGTACTTC; CDR3 protein: CASSPDRASYEQYF; V gene: TRBV6-4; D gene: TRBD1; clone size: .; J gene: TRBJ2-7
CDR3 DNA: TGCGCCAGCAGCTTGGGACAGGGGGCGCGAGATACGCAGTATTTT; CDR3 protein: CASSLGQGARDTQYF; V gene: TRBV5-1; D gene: TRBD1; clone size: .; J gene: TRBJ2-3
CDR3 DNA: TGTGCCAGTAGGGGGACAGCAACTAATGAAAAACTGTTTTTT; CDR3 protein: CASRGTATNEKLFF; V gene: TRBV19; D gene: TRBD1; clone size: .; J gene: TRBJ1-4
CDR3 DNA: TGCGCCAGCAGCCTAATGACAGTTCGTGCGAACACTGAAGCTTTCTTT; CDR3 protein: CASSLMTVRANTEAFF; V gene: TRBV4-1; D gene: .; clone size: .; J gene: TRBJ1-1
CDR3 DNA: TGTGCCAGCTCACCAGGGGCGTCGAGTCAGCCCCAGCATTTT; CDR3 protein: CASSPGASSQPQHF; V gene: TRBV18; D gene: .; clone size: .; J gene: TRBJ1-5
CDR3 DNA: TGTGCCAGCAGCTTAGAGGGGGGGACGAGGCGTGAGCAGTACTTC; CDR3 protein: CASSLEGGTRREQYF; V gene: TRBV7-2; D gene: .; clone size: .; J gene: TRBJ2-7
CDR3 DNA: TGTGCCAGCAGTGGAGAGACAGGGGGCGATGGGAATGAGCAGTTCTTC; CDR3 protein: CASSGETGGDGNEQFF; V gene: TRBV6-6; D gene: TRBD1; clone size: .; J gene: TRBJ2-1
CDR3 DNA: TGTGCCAGCAGGGAACTAATTAGCGGGAGAAGGGACAAAAACATTCAGTACTTC; CDR3 protein: CASRELISGRRDKNIQYF; V gene: TRBV7-2; D gene: TRBD2; clone size: .; J gene: TRBJ2-4
CDR3 DNA: TGTGCCAGCAGTTTGATAGGGGGCGAGACCCAGTACTTC; CDR3 protein: CASSLIGGETQYF; V gene: TRBV28; D gene: TRBD1; clone size: .; J gene: TRBJ2-5
CDR3 DNA: TGCGCCAGCAGCCAAGATCGTTCCCACAGCTATGGCTACACCTTC; CDR3 protein: CASSQDRSHSYGYTF; V gene: TRBV4-3; D gene: .; clone size: .; J gene: TRBJ1-2
CDR3 DNA: TGTGCCAGCAGGGGGGGGTCGAACACCGGGGAGCTGTTTTTT; CDR3 protein: CASRGGSNTGELFF; V gene: TRBV9; D gene: TRBD2; clone size: .; J gene: TRBJ2-2
CDR3 DNA: TGTGCCAGCAGCTTGGACAGGGCGTACGAGCAGTACTTC; CDR3 protein: CASSLDRAYEQYF; V gene: TRBV5-6; D gene: .; clone size: .; J gene: TRBJ2-7
CDR3 DNA: TGTGCCAGCAGTGACTCGGCGGGGGCGCACACAGATACGCAGTATTTT; CDR3 protein: CASSDSAGAHTDTQYF; V gene: TRBV6-4; D gene: .; clone size: .; J gene: TRBJ2-3
CDR3 DNA: TGTGCCAGTAGTATTGTGGTAGTTGGGGAGCTGTTTTTT; CDR3 protein: CASSIVVVGELFF; V gene: TRBV19; D gene: .; clone size: .; J gene: TRBJ2-2
CDR3 DNA: TGCGCCAGCAGCCAACCGGACAGGGCCTGGTTAACCTTC; CDR3 protein: CASSQPDRAWLTF; V gene: TRBV4-1; D gene: TRBD1; clone size: .; J gene: TRBJ1-2
CDR3 DNA: TGTGCCAGCAGAGGAATCGGAGGCGAGCAGTACTTC; CDR3 protein: CASRGIGGEQYF; V gene: TRBV6-5; D gene: .; clone size: .; J gene: TRBJ2-7
CDR3 DNA: TGTGCCACCAGCAGAGGACGACTAGCCGAGTCCTACGAGCAGTACTTC; CDR3 protein: CATSRGRLAESYEQYF; V gene: TRBV15; D gene: TRBD2; clone size: few; J gene: TRBJ2-7
CDR3 DNA: TGTGCCAGCAGCTTAGGGGCCGGGGTCGGGGGGGAGACCCAGTACTTC; CDR3 protein: CASSLGAGVGGETQYF; V gene: TRBV7-7; D gene: TRBD2; clone size: .; J gene: TRBJ2-5
CDR3 DNA: TGTGCCAGCAGCTTAGATGTCGCGGCGGATACGCAGTATTTT; CDR3 protein: CASSLDVAADTQYF; V gene: TRBV7-9; D gene: .; clone size: once; J gene: TRBJ2-3
CDR3 DNA: TGTGCCAGCAGCCAAGATGGGCTTGTTGCGATCGAGCAGTACTTC; CDR3 protein: CASSQDGLVAIEQYF; V gene: TRBV4-2; D gene: .; clone size: .; J gene: TRBJ2-7
CDR3 DNA: TGTGCCAGCAGGGGGACAATCAACACCGGGGAGCTGTTTTTT; CDR3 protein: CASRGTINTGELFF; V gene: TRBV27; D gene: .; clone size: .; J gene: TRBJ2-2
CDR3 DNA: TGTGCCATCAGTGAGCCGCCCCGGCGCCTAGCGGGGGAGGGTCCGAACACCGGGGAGCTGTTTTTT; CDR3 protein: CAISEPPRRLAGEGPNTGELFF; V gene: TRBV10-3; D gene: TRBD2; clone size: .; J gene: TRBJ2-2
CDR3 DNA: TGTGCCAGCAGTTTACGACAAATCTACTTCTCTGGGGCCAACGTCCTGACTTTC; CDR3 protein: CASSLRQIYFSGANVLTF; V gene: TRBV27; D gene: .; clone size: .; J gene: TRBJ2-6
CDR3 DNA: TGTGCCAGCAGTGATAGGACAGGGGCTCAGCCCCAGCATTTT; CDR3 protein: CASSDRTGAQPQHF; V gene: TRBV2; D gene: TRBD1; clone size: .; J gene: TRBJ1-5
CDR3 DNA: TGTGCCAGCAGCCCCCGGACAGGGTCCATTCTAGATACGCAGTATTTT; CDR3 protein: CASSPRTGSILDTQYF; V gene: TRBV7-9; D gene: TRBD1; clone size: .; J gene: TRBJ2-3
CDR3 DNA: TGTGCCAGCAGCGTATTAGCGGGACAAAACAATGAGCAGTTCTTC; CDR3 protein: CASSVLAGQNNEQFF; V gene: TRBV9; D gene: TRBD2; clone size: .; J gene: TRBJ2-1
CDR3 DNA: TGTGCCAGCAGCCCTCGCCCGGGACTGAGGGAGACCCAGTACTTC; CDR3 protein: CASSPRPGLRETQYF; V gene: TRBV7-2; D gene: .; clone size: .; J gene: TRBJ2-5
CDR3 DNA: TGTGCCAGTAGTATGAGAGGGATTGGCGGTTCACCCCTCCACTTT; CDR3 protein: CASSMRGIGGSPLHF; V gene: TRBV19; D gene: .; clone size: .; J gene: TRBJ1-6
CDR3 DNA: TGTGCCAGTAGACAAAGAAGCGGGGGGTCTTACAATGAGCAGTTCTTC; CDR3 protein: CASRQRSGGSYNEQFF; V gene: TRBV19; D gene: TRBD2; clone size: .; J gene: TRBJ2-1
CDR3 DNA: TGTGCCAGCAGCAGACAGGGGGGACTATACGAGCAGTACTTC; CDR3 protein: CASSRQGGLYEQYF; V gene: TRBV5-5; D gene: TRBD1; clone size: .; J gene: TRBJ2-7
CDR3 DNA: TGTGCCAGCAGCGTAATGAGGGAAAACAATGAGCAGTTCTTC; CDR3 protein: CASSVMRENNEQFF; V gene: TRBV9; D gene: .; clone size: .; J gene: TRBJ2-1
CDR3 DNA: TGTGCCACCAGCGCTGAACAGGGGTTAGCCTCGGGTACCATATATTTT; CDR3 protein: CATSAEQGLASGTIYF; V gene: TRBV15; D gene: TRBD1; clone size: .; J gene: TRBJ1-3
CDR3 DNA: TGTGCCAGCAGTGGCCGGACAGGGGGTATTGAAGCTTTCTTT; CDR3 protein: CASSGRTGGIEAFF; V gene: TRBV2; D gene: TRBD1; clone size: .; J gene: TRBJ1-1
CDR3 DNA: TGTGCCAGCTCAGCAGATTTACAACCTAACTATGGCTACACCTTC; CDR3 protein: CASSADLQPNYGYTF; V gene: TRBV18; D gene: .; clone size: .; J gene: TRBJ1-2
CDR3 DNA: TGTGCCAGTAGTTCCGGACCGGGGAAGTCTATAAACATTCAGTACTTC; CDR3 protein: CASSSGPGKSINIQYF; V gene: TRBV19; D gene: .; clone size: .; J gene: TRBJ2-4
CDR3 DNA: TGCGCCAGCAGACAGGGCGTATACACAACTAATGAAAAACTGTTTTTT; CDR3 protein: CASRQGVYTTNEKLFF; V gene: TRBV5-1; D gene: .; clone size: .; J gene: TRBJ1-4
CDR3 DNA: TGTGCCACCAGCACGATTCCGGGACAGAGATTCAGCAATCAGCCCCAGCATTTT; CDR3 protein: CATSTIPGQRFSNQPQHF; V gene: TRBV15; D gene: TRBD1; clone size: .; J gene: TRBJ1-5
CDR3 DNA: TGTGCCAGCAGGAGGGTAGGGAAAGCAACTAATGAAAAACTGTTTTTT; CDR3 protein: CASRRVGKATNEKLFF; V gene: TRBV28; D gene: .; clone size: .; J gene: TRBJ1-4
CDR3 DNA: TGTGCCAGCAGCGAAGGACCCTCAGCGGTTCAGCCCCAGCATTTT; CDR3 protein: CASSEGPSAVQPQHF; V gene: TRBV7-2; D gene: .; clone size: .; J gene: TRBJ1-5
CDR3 DNA: TGTGCCAGTAGTATCTTTAGGAACACTGAAGCTTTCTTT; CDR3 protein: CASSIFRNTEAFF; V gene: TRBV19; D gene: .; clone size: .; J gene: TRBJ1-1
CDR3 DNA: TGTGCCAGCAGTTACTCTACAGGGGGCTACACCTTC; CDR3 protein: CASSYSTGGYTF; V gene: TRBV6-5; D gene: .; clone size: .; J gene: TRBJ1-2
CDR3 DNA: TGTGCCAGCAGCCCCTCCTATGGCTACACCTTC; CDR3 protein: CASSPSYGYTF; V gene: TRBV28; D gene: .; clone size: once; J gene: TRBJ1-2
CDR3 DNA: TGCGCCAGCAGCCAAGGTAGGCTAGCTGATACGCAGTATTTT; CDR3 protein: CASSQGRLADTQYF; V gene: TRBV4-1; D gene: .; clone size: .; J gene: TRBJ2-3